Listed here are 21 T cell receptor beta chains from one sample, sequenced in a study of shared clonotypes between healthy human individuals. The assay was immunoSEQ multiplex PCR, and TCRdb's table has in-frame clones only and misses some. The sample shows about 1 million clones, about 80% of them seen only once. Material: memory CD4+ T cells sorted from blood. Subset meaning: CD45RA-negative fraction. All receptors derive from a man younger than 35 in good health.

The chain couples TRBV14 to TRBJ1-6; no reliable D call. The V end was cut by 4 bases, the J end by 10 bases, with 11 bases between. Germline-derived CDR1 and CDR2 are SGHDN and FVKESK. The CDR3 extends over 13 amino acids. Written as DNA, the CDR3 is TGTGCCAGCAGCCCTTACTGGGAATCACCCCTCCACTTT. This translates into CASSPYWESPLHF.

The CDR3 reads CAVLTARNTGELFF. CDR3 DNA: TGTGCCGTCCTGACAGCCCGAAACACCGGGGAGCTGTTTTTT. V and J are TRBV6-1 and TRBJ2-2, with D possibly matching TRBD1 (5 bases). Trimming took off 11 bases at V and 2 bases at J, with 15 bases between the two ends. Germline V gene sequence: CDR1 MNHNS, CDR2 SASEGT. The CDR3 sequence is 14 residues long.

This clone occurred a few times. CDR3 protein: CASSLRDTAIYGYTF. DNA for the CDR3: TGTGCCAGCAGCCTCCGGGACACTGCGATCTATGGCTACACCTTC. The chain is built from TRBV14 and TRBJ1-2, with D tentatively TRBD1 (6 bases). Germline V gene data show CDR1 as SGHDN and CDR2 as FVKESK. CDR3 length equals 15 residues. V lost 4 bases, J lost 4 bases, and 16 bases lay in between.

The V call is TRBV19, the J call TRBJ1-5; D not certain. Germline-derived CDR1 and CDR2 are LNHDA and SQIVND (reference sequence). The CDR3 spans 15 residues. Trimming cost V 2 bases and J 0 bases, with 8 bases left between them. CDR3 nucleotide sequence: TGTGCCAGTAGTATAATAGACAATAGCAATCAGCCCCAGCATTTT. This gives the protein CASSIIDNSNQPQHF.

The V call is TRBV7-9, the J call TRBJ2-3; D possibly matches TRBD1 or TRBD2 (5 bases each). This CDR3 comprises 15 residues. CDR1 and CDR2 (germline): SEHNR, FQNEAQ (reference sequence). The ends were cut back, 2 bases at V and 6 bases at J, with 15 bases in the middle. The CDR3 loop is CASSLPGAEVDTQYF. As DNA, the CDR3 is TGTGCCAGCAGCTTACCCGGGGCCGAGGTTGATACGCAGTATTTT.

The chain employs TRBV27 and TRBJ2-2, with TRBD1 as a possible D gene (5 bases). The CDR3 has 12 residues. Per the germline V gene, CDR1 is MNHEY and CDR2 is SMNVEV (reference sequence). V was trimmed by 5 bases and J by 7 bases, leaving 8 bases between them. The DNA of the CDR3 is TGTGCCAGCAGTAAGGGGATCGGGGAGCTGTTTTTT. Protein product: CASSKGIGELFF.

V and J are TRBV6-1 and TRBJ2-1, with a weak D call TRBD2 (5 bases). The CDR3 has 13 amino acids. V lost 4 bases, J lost 4 bases, and 8 bases lay in between. Germline V gives CDR1 MNHNS, CDR2 SASEGT. The CDR3 DNA sequence: TGTGCCAGCAGTGTGAGGACTTACAATGAGCAGTTCTTC. Translated, it gives CASSVRTYNEQFF.

V and J are TRBV18 and TRBJ2-7, with unresolved D. Germline V lookup: CDR1 KGHSH, CDR2 LQKENI. V lost 6 bases and J 0 bases, leaving 9 bases between the germline ends. CDR3 size: 13 residues. CDR3 bases: TGTGCCAGCTCCCGTGGTCCCTCCTACGAGCAGTACTTC. Protein: CASSRGPSYEQYF.

V is TRBV4-1 and J is TRBJ1-4, with D tentatively TRBD1 (5 bases). The V and J ends lost 4 bases and 8 bases respectively, with 23 bases between them. The CDR3 runs to 17 residues. Germline lookup yields CDR1 MGHRA and CDR2 YSYEKL. The CDR3 region has the DNA TGCGCCAGCAGCCCCGGGGGGATTCGTTCCTTAGGAGAAAAACTGTTTTTT. Translated: CASSPGGIRSLGEKLFF.

In its sample, this clone was seen once. The V gene is TRBV6-1, the J gene TRBJ2-7; D call uncertain. Per the germline V gene, CDR1 is MNHNS and CDR2 is SASEGT. The CDR3 runs 16 residues. The V and J ends lost 4 bases and 2 bases respectively, with 18 bases between them. The CDR3 DNA sequence: TGTGCCAGCAGTGCAACGGGCCTCGTCGGAACCTACGAGCAGTACTTC. Translation gives CASSATGLVGTYEQYF.

In its sample, this clone was seen a few times. The chain carries TRBV5-1 and TRBJ1-2; 7 nucleotides match TRBD1. J gave up 6 bases and V 4 bases, and 9 bases lay outside the gene matches. The CDR3 has 14 residues. Per the germline V gene, CDR1 is SGHRS and CDR2 is YFSETQ. CDR3 amino acids: CASSLQGGGDGYTF. Written as DNA, the CDR3 is TGCGCCAGCAGCCTCCAGGGAGGGGGCGATGGCTACACCTTC.

The rearrangement joins TRBV11-2 to TRBJ2-3; D is undetermined. V dropped 0 bases and J dropped 3 bases, with 10 bases sitting between them. Germline V CDR1 and CDR2: SGHAT, FQNNGV. This CDR3 has 15 amino acids. The CDR3 sequence is CASSLDYAGTDTQYF. For the CDR3, the DNA is TGTGCCAGCAGCTTAGATTATGCTGGGACAGATACGCAGTATTTT. Full variable domain (outside the CDR3, taken from reference TRBV11-2 and TRBJ2-3): EAGVAQSPRYKIIEKRQSVAFWCNPISGHATLYWYQQILGQGPKLLIQFQNNGVVDDSQLPKDRFSAERLKGVDSTLKIQPAKLEDSAVYLCASSLDYAGTDTQYFGPGTRLTVL.

The genes are TRBV2 and TRBJ2-3; 8 bases are a match to TRBD1. Germline V gene sequence: CDR1 SNHLY, CDR2 FYNNEI. V lost 4 bases, J lost 2 bases, and 2 bases stayed unmatched. The CDR3 consists of 14 residues. The CDR3 nucleotides read TGTGCCAGCAGTGGACAGGGGTACACAGATACGCAGTATTTT. Translating gives CASSGQGYTDTQYF.

The chain has TRBV15 and TRBJ2-3; 8 bases match TRBD1. With V trimmed by 0 bases and J by 8 bases, 10 bases remained unmatched. The CDR3 covers 16 residues. From germline, CDR1 is LNHNV and CDR2 YYDKDF (reference sequence). The CDR3 coding sequence is TGTGCCACCAGCAGAGATCGTAGCCAGGGGGCGGCTACGCAGTATTTT. It translates to CATSRDRSQGAATQYF.

The sample holds a few counts of this clone. J is TRBJ2-7 and V is TRBV7-6; a possible D gene is TRBD1 (6 bases). The germline V gene encodes CDR1 SGHVS and CDR2 FNYEAQ. Trimming shortened V by 1 base and J by 0 bases, and 10 bases separated the two germline ends. This CDR3 is 15 amino acids long. CDR3 sequence reads: CASSLGQGSSYEQYF. CDR3 in DNA: TGTGCCAGCAGCTTAGGCCAGGGGAGCTCCTACGAGCAGTACTTC. Combining the CDR3 with reference TRBV7-6 and TRBJ2-7 gives the whole variable domain GAGVSQSPRYKVTKRGQDVALRCDPISGHVSLYWYRQALGQGPEFLTYFNYEAQQDKSGLPNDRFSAERPEGSISTLTIQRTEQRDSAMYRCASSLGQGSSYEQYFGPGTRLTVT.

This clone was recorded a few times. The chain couples TRBV7-2 to TRBJ1-2, with D maybe TRBD1 (5 bases). The germline CDR1 and CDR2 sequences are SGHTA and FQGNSA. CDR3 length: 17 residues. Trimming left V 2 bases short and J 4 bases short, with 20 bases between. The CDR3 loop reads CASSLSAGSPEAYGYTF. The CDR3 DNA sequence: TGTGCCAGCAGCTTATCGGCAGGGTCACCAGAGGCCTATGGCTACACCTTC.

The chain carries TRBV6-1 and TRBJ2-5, with D perhaps TRBD1 (5 bases). V was trimmed by 6 bases and J by 1 base, leaving 12 bases between them. This CDR3 comprises 14 residues. CDR1 is MNHNS and CDR2 is SASEGT in the germline V gene. CDR3 loop: CASSRDNPQETQYF. The CDR3 DNA reads TGTGCCAGCAGCAGGGATAACCCCCAAGAGACCCAGTACTTC.

This clone was found a few times. The chain joins TRBV5-1 to TRBJ2-5; tentatively, D is TRBD1 (6 bases). Germline CDR1 and CDR2: SGHRS and YFSETQ. The length of the CDR3 is 14 residues. V was pared by 2 bases and J by 5 bases, with 13 bases between. The CDR3 nucleotides are TGCGCCAGCAGCTTCGGGACAAAGAGGGAGACCCAGTACTTC. Translating it yields CASSFGTKRETQYF.

V gene TRBV5-1 combines with J gene TRBJ2-7, with TRBD1 matching over 9 bases. V dropped 5 bases and J dropped 0; count of bases not matched to a gene: 21. The CDR3 contains 20 residues. The germline gives CDR1 SGHRS, CDR2 YFSETQ. CDR3 protein: CASSREPGQGKSGVSYEQYF. CDR3 in DNA: TGCGCCAGCAGTAGGGAACCGGGACAGGGTAAAAGCGGGGTCTCCTACGAGCAGTACTTC.

The rearrangement uses TRBV10-3 and TRBJ2-7, with D perhaps matching TRBD1 (6 bases). The V end lost 4 bases, the J end lost 0 bases, and 25 bases lay between the germline ends. The germline gives CDR1 ENHRY, CDR2 SYGVKD. This CDR3 has 19 amino acids. The CDR3, as DNA: TGTGCCATCAGTGGGGCCCCGCGCCGGGAAGGCAGGGGCTCCTACGAGCAGTACTTC. Amino acids: CAISGAPRREGRGSYEQYF.

This clone was detected only a few times. V usage is TRBV25-1 and J usage is TRBJ1-1, with TRBD1 as a possible D gene (6 bases). Per germline, CDR1 MGHDK and CDR2 SYGVNS. The CDR3 sequence is 16 residues long. Trimming pared 5 bases from V and 4 bases from J, leaving 20 bases between. The CDR3, as DNA: TGTGCCAGCAGTCCCTCCTCGACAGGAGCTCGCACTGAAGCTTTCTTT. Protein product: CASSPSSTGARTEAFF.